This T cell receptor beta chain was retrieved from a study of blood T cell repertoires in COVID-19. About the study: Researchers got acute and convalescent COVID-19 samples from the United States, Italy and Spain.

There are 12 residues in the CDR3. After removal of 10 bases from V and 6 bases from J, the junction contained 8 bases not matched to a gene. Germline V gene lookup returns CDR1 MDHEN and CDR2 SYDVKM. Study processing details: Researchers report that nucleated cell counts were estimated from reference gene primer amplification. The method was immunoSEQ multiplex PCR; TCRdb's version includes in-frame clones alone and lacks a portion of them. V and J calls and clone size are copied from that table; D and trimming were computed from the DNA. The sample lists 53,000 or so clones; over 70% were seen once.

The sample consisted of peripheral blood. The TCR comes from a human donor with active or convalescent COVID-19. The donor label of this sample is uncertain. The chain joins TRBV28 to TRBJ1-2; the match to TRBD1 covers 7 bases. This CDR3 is CATPEGADGYTF. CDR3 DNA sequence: TGTGCCACCCCGGAGGGGGCGGATGGCTACACCTTC.